This T cell receptor (beta chain) is drawn from a study of T cells in Graves' hyperthyroidism and ophthalmopathy. The germline CDR1 and CDR2 sequences are SGHRS and YFSETQ. Trimming shortened V by 0 bases and J by 1 base, and 14 bases separated the two germline ends. The CDR3 extends over 16 amino acids. The table lists this clonotype with many counts. Template material for amplifying TCR beta CDR3 regions consisted of RNA transcripts. RT-PCR in the first round (using the HTBI primer set) targeted the TCR CDR3. TCRdb used MiXCR to reprocess the multiplex PCR reads, holding one entry per CDR3 protein. The top ten hold 3.5% to 4.5% of the sample, which has 640,000 or so distinct CDR3 sequences, over 12% seen once. Each person with ophthalmopathy scored at least 3 on the Clinical Activity Score, reached NOSPECS grade 4 or higher, and had been ill under 3 months.

The receptor was derived from a woman aged 35 to 49 with Graves' ophthalmopathy. The source material was blood. The gene calls are TRBV5-1 and TRBJ2-7; tentatively, D is TRBD1 (6 bases). The CDR3 spells CASSLVPKGQSYEQYF. Written as DNA, the CDR3 is TGCGCCAGCAGCTTGGTTCCTAAAGGACAGTCCTACGAGCAGTACTTC. Combining the CDR3 with reference TRBV5-1 and TRBJ2-7 gives the whole variable domain KAGVTQTPRYLIKTRGQQVTLSCSPISGHRSVSWYQQTPGQGLQFLFEYFSETQRNKGNFPGRFSGRQFSNSRSEMNVSTLELGDSALYLCASSLVPKGQSYEQYFGPGTRLTVT.